This T cell receptor beta chain was sequenced during a study of CD8 T cells in cerebrospinal fluid in Alzheimer's disease. Overall study results and limits: Alzheimer's patients were not enriched for EBV-specific clones, which were not the most expanded. Expanded clones of at least 3% were commoner in Alzheimer's patients than healthy subjects.

Note on this clonotype: What it recognizes is unknown.

Biomarkers including neurofilament, amyloid-beta and tau confirmed neurodegeneration in the patients. CSF cells underwent 10X single-cell V(D)J and 5' gene-expression profiling. TCRdb reprocessed the 10x single-cell sequencing reads, with one entry per CDR3 protein and no DNA. Its listing shows approximately 1,500 distinct CDR3 sequences. The germline V gene encodes CDR1 DFQATT and CDR2 SNEGSKA (reference sequence). The CDR3 totals 12 residues. This receptor was identified in a human donor with mild cognitive impairment. The sequenced sample consisted of cerebrospinal fluid. The rearrangement uses TRBV20-1 and TRBJ1-1; there is no DNA to check the TCRdb D call of TRBD1. The CDR3 protein is CSASLQGTEAFF.